This is a list of T cell receptor beta chains from one sample in a study of T cells in Graves' hyperthyroidism and ophthalmopathy. TCRdb re-derived calls from the multiplex PCR reads in MiXCR, one entry per CDR3 protein. The sample consists of 350,000 to 400,000 distinct CDR3 sequences, more than 12% of them appearing once. The sequencing input was blood. The receptor set was obtained from a woman aged 30 to 39 with Graves' hyperthyroidism. Each CDR3 is given without its conserved first and last residue. Each record gives: J gene, V gene, CDR3 protein.

TRBJ2-7	TRBV4-1	ASSLHRDRAYEQY
TRBJ2-7	TRBV11-2	ASSLDRVRGYEQY
TRBJ1-5	TRBV7-9	ASSFGPNQPQH
TRBJ2-2	TRBV12-3/TRBV12-4	ASSRGASTGEPF
TRBJ2-7	TRBV20-1	SAGRATAGKQY
TRBJ2-3	TRBV20-1	SARRGGRHTQY
TRBJ2-1	TRBV6-2/TRBV6-3	ASSYGGLADKNNEQF
TRBJ2-2	TRBV19	ASKGGPYTGELF
TRBJ1-2	TRBV2	ASSPHEGANYGYT
TRBJ2-3	TRBV20-1	SARGGIAGGIDTQY
TRBJ2-3	TRBV6-1	ASGRSVTDTQY